This T cell receptor (beta chain) was observed in a study of blood T cells in healthy people across ages. Study-wide points: Estimates of diversity drawn from one million T cells were considered underestimates.

This clonotype was observed a handful of times. Its antigen is not known. A second about 7 to 11 cycle PCR used barcoded and J-beta primers. Each CDR3 protein gets one entry after TCRdb re-called the 5' RACE reads with MiXCR. The data contain about 570,000 distinct CDR3 sequences, roughly a quarter of them singletons. The CDR3 consists of 15 residues. Germline lookup yields CDR1 DFQATT and CDR2 SNEGSKA (reference sequence). J was trimmed by 7 bases and V by 1 base; bases with no gene match: 9. The sample also formed part of further work on T cells of mothers and their children. From that paper: Among related mother-child pairs, overlap was slightly higher than in unrelated pairs, though not significantly.

The chain carries TRBV20-1 and TRBJ2-1; 8 nucleotides line up with TRBD2. Sequencing was carried out using blood. The clonotype was recovered from a boy under 10 years old in good health. The CDR3 nucleotides read TGCAGTGCTAGAGTGGCGGGGGGCATATGGAATGAGCAGTTCTTC. It encodes CSARVAGGIWNEQFF.